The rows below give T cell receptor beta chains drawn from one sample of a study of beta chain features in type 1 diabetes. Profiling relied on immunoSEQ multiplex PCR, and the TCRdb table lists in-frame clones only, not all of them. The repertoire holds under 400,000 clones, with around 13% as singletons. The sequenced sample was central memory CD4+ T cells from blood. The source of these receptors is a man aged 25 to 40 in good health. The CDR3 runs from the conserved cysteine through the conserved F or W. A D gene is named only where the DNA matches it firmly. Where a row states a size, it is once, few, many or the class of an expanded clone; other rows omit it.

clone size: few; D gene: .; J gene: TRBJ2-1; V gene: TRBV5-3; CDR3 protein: CARSCPGGGEDNEQFF; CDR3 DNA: TGTGCCAGAAGTTGCCCGGGTGGCGGAGAGGACAATGAGCAGTTCTTC
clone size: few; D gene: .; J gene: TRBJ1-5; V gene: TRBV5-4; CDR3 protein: CASSSGPTDSNQPQHF; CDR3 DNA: TGTGCCAGCAGCTCGGGGCCGACGGATAGCAATCAGCCCCAGCATTTT
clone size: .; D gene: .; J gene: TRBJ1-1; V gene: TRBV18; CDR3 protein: CASSPSGAGTEAFF; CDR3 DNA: TGTGCCAGCTCACCATCAGGGGCCGGAACTGAAGCTTTCTTT
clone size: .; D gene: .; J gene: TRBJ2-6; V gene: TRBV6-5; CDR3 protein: CASSLIGANVLTF; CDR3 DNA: TGTGCCAGCAGTCTGATTGGGGCCAACGTCCTGACTTTC
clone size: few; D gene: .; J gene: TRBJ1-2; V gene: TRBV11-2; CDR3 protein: CASSLPGAELYGYTF; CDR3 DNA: TGTGCCAGCAGCTTACCAGGGGCCGAACTTTATGGCTACACCTTC
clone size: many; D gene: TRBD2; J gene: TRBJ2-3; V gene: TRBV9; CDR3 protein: CASSPESLLAGQDTQYF; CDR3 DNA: TGTGCCAGCAGCCCCGAATCCCTACTAGCGGGGCAAGATACGCAGTATTTT
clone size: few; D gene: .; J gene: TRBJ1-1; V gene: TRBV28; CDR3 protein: CAATTGGGTEAFF; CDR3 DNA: TGTGCCGCGACGACAGGTGGCGGCACTGAAGCTTTCTTT
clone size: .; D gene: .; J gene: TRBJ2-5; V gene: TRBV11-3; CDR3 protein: CASSFQSRETQYF; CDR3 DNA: TGTGCCAGCAGTTTCCAGTCAAGGGAGACCCAGTACTTC
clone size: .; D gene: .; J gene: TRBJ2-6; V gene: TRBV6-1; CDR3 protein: CASSDWGAGANVLTF; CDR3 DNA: TGTGCCAGCAGCGACTGGGGGGCAGGGGCCAACGTCCTGACTTTC
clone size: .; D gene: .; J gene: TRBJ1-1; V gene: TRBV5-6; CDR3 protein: CASSLAPGPEAFF; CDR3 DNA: TGTGCCAGCAGCTTGGCCCCCGGACCTGAAGCTTTCTTT
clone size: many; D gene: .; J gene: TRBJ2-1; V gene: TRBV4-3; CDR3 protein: CASSQGMGSGSNEQFF; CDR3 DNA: TGCGCCAGCAGCCAAGGGATGGGGAGTGGTTCTAATGAGCAGTTCTTC
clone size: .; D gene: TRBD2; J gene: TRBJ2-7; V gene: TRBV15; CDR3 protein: CATSRDLASGSYEQYF; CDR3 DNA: TGTGCCACCAGCAGAGATCTCGCTAGCGGGTCCTACGAGCAGTACTTC
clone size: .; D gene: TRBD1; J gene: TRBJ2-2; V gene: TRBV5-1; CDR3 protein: CASSLVGQVPTGELFF; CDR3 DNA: TGCGCCAGCAGCTTGGTGGGACAGGTGCCCACCGGGGAGCTGTTTTTT
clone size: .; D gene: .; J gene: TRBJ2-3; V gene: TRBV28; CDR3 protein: CASSPGGIDTQYF; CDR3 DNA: TGTGCCAGCAGCCCTGGGGGGATTGACACGCAGTATTTT
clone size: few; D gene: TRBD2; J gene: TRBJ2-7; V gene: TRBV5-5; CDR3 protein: CASSPGLAGTYEQYF; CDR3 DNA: TGTGCCAGCAGCCCCGGACTAGCGGGGACCTACGAGCAGTACTTC
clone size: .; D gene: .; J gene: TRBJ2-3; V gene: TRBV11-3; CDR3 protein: CASSLGGTSTDTQYF; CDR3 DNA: TGTGCCAGCAGCTTAGGCGGGACAAGCACAGATACGCAGTATTTT
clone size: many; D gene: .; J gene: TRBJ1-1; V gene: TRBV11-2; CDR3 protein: CASSLGAGTEAFF; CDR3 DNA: TGTGCCAGCAGCTTGGGGGCAGGAACTGAAGCTTTCTTT
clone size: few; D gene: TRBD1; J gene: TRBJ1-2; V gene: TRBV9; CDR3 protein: CASSVVAGQGTGYTF; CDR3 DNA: TGTGCCAGCAGCGTAGTGGCGGGACAGGGAACTGGCTACACCTTC
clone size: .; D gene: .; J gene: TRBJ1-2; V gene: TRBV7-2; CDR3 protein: CASSPLGRAVGYTF; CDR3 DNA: TGTGCCAGCAGTCCTTTGGGCAGGGCGGTTGGCTACACCTTC